A single sample gave rise to the 8 T cell receptor beta chains below, sequenced in a study of memory CD4+ T cells and cytomegalovirus serostatus. Single viable CD3+CD4+CD8-CD45RO+ cells were sorted as the memory CD4+ T cells. Sequencing used immunoSEQ multiplex PCR; TCRdb keeps in-frame clones, though not all of them. The sample shows about 50,000 clones, roughly 78% of them seen only once. Sequences were obtained from memory CD4+ T cells from blood. The receptor set was obtained from an adult in good health and CMV-seronegative.

The chain recombines TRBV5-8 with TRBJ2-7, with D possibly matching TRBD2 (6 bases). With 4 bases removed from V and 3 bases from J, the gap between germline ends came to 14 bases. In germline, CDR1 is SGHTS, CDR2 YDEGEE. The CDR3 length is 14 residues. CDR3 protein: CASSPLAYYYEQYF. Here the CDR3 DNA reads TGTGCCAGCAGCCCACTAGCTTACTACTACGAGCAGTACTTC.

This clone counts as medium-sized (0.01 to 0.1%). The CDR3 protein is CASRKDSTNQPQHF. As DNA, the CDR3 is TGTGCCAGCAGAAAAGACAGCACCAATCAGCCCCAGCATTTT. This sequence joins TRBV2 and TRBJ1-5; weak D call: TRBD1 (5 bases). The CDR3 runs to 14 residues. Germline CDR1 SNHLY, CDR2 FYNNEI. V was clipped by 6 bases and J by 3 bases, with 12 bases between them.

This clone was recorded once. The chain carries TRBV18 and TRBJ2-7; D remains ambiguous. Per germline, CDR1 KGHSH and CDR2 LQKENI. The V gene lost 2 bases and the J gene lost 5 bases, with 7 bases spanning the gap. The CDR3 runs to 12 residues. The CDR3 bases are TGTGCCAGCTCACCAGTGGGTAACGAGCAGTACTTC. It translates to CASSPVGNEQYF.

V and J are TRBV7-2 and TRBJ2-2; D is tentatively TRBD1 or TRBD2 (5 bases each). Germline CDR1 and CDR2: SGHTA and FQGNSA. CDR3 length equals 14 residues. Trimming took off 3 bases at V and 7 bases at J, with 12 bases between the two ends. The CDR3 nucleotides are TGTGCCAGCAGCTTGGGGACCTCGAACGGGGAGCTGTTTTTT. This sequence encodes CASSLGTSNGELFF.

This clone was counted once. The J gene is TRBJ2-7, the V gene TRBV4-2; 16 nucleotides agree with TRBD2. In germline, CDR1 is LGHNA, CDR2 YNFKEQ. The CDR3 totals 20 residues. V lost 3 bases and J lost 4; bases outside the gene matches: 15. In DNA, the CDR3 is TGTGCCAGCAGCCACGTCATCGGGACTAGCGGGAGGGCCTTCCAATACGAGCAGTACTTC. Translation gives CASSHVIGTSGRAFQYEQYF.

The DNA for the CDR3 is TGTGCCAGCGCTACCGCGGCGGCTACTAATGAGCAGTTCTTC. Its translation: CASATAAATNEQFF. The rearrangement joins TRBV2 to TRBJ2-1; D not certain. CDR1 is SNHLY and CDR2 is FYNNEI in the germline V gene. The CDR3 has 14 residues. Trimming shortened V by 8 bases and J by 7 bases, and 18 bases separated the two germline ends.

The rearrangement uses TRBV5-6 and TRBJ2-5; 7 positions agree with TRBD2. With V trimmed by 2 bases and J by 5 bases, 9 bases remained unmatched. Germline-derived CDR1 and CDR2 are SGHDT and YYEEEE. The CDR3 totals 15 residues. This CDR3 is CASSLERRGVETQYF. CDR3 nucleotides: TGTGCCAGCAGCTTAGAGAGACGGGGGGTGGAGACCCAGTACTTC.

This clone has more than one count but fewer than ten. The CDR3 spells CSAFATGATDTQYF. The CDR3 DNA follows: TGCAGCGCCTTTGCGACGGGTGCCACAGATACGCAGTATTTT. The chain recombines TRBV29-1 with TRBJ2-3, with D unclear. V was clipped by 7 bases and J by 2 bases, with 16 bases between them. The CDR3 loop spans 14 amino acids. CDR1 is SQVTM, CDR2 ANQGSEA, per germline.